This T cell receptor (beta chain) was retrieved from a study of CXCR3-negative and CXCR3-positive naive CD8 T cells. Study outcomes and limitations: Fresh PBMCs were used in most assays, and CXCR3 expression partially decreased after cryopreservation. Researchers report that CXCR3-positive naive cells carry more hydrophobic TRB CDR3s than CXCR3-negative naive cells.

UMI labels and 5' RACE were used to prepare the TRB cDNA libraries. TCRdb reprocessed the 5' RACE reads and keeps a single row for each CDR3 protein, giving no DNA. The sample has over 150,000 distinct CDR3 sequences; the top ten hold approximately 0.46%. Regarding this clonotype: The antigen is not known.

The CDR3 loop spans 13 amino acids. Germline CDR1 is KGHDR and CDR2 is SFDVKD. Every CD8+ subset sample held approximately 320,000 flow-sorted cells, done in triplicate. The rearrangement uses TRBV24-1 and TRBJ2-2; the TCRdb call, TRBD1, lacks DNA for checking. This TCR derives from a human donor in good health. Some clones in this sample may be carry-over from other donors' samples. Sequencing was done on a sample of naive CXCR3+ CD8+ T cells from blood. Described subset: CD45RO-CCR7+CD27+CD95- naive CD8+ T cells expressing CXCR3 (TNR3+). This CDR3 reads CATSDPLGGELFF.